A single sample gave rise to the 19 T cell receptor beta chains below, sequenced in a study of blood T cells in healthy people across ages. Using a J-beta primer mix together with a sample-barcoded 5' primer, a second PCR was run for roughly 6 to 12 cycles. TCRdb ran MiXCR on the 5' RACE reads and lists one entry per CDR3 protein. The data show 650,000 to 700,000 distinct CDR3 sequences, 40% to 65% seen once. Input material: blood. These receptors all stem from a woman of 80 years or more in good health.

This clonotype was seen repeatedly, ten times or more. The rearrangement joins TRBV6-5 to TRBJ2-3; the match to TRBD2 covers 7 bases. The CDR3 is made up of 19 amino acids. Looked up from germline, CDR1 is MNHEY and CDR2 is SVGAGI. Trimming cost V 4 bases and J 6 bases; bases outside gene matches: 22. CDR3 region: CASSSEYPGLTGGRDTQYF. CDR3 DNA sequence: TGTGCCAGCAGTTCGGAATATCCGGGACTAACGGGAGGCCGTGATACGCAGTATTTT.

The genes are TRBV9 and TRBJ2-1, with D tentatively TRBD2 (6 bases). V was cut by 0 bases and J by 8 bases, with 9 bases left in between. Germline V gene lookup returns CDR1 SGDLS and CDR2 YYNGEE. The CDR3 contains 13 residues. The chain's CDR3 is CASSVAGEYEQFF. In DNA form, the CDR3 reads TGTGCCAGCAGCGTAGCGGGAGAATATGAGCAGTTCTTC.

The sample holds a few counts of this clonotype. The CDR3 nucleotides are TGTGCCAGCAGTTCCGGGGGGGACCAAGAGACCCAGTTCTTC. Its protein product is CASSSGGDQETQFF. The chain carries TRBV6-2 or TRBV6-3 and TRBJ2-5; 8 bases align to TRBD2. The J call may be incorrect, as the DNA end agrees better with TRBJ2-1. Germline lookup yields CDR1 MNHEY and CDR2 SVGEGT. CDR3 length equals 14 residues.

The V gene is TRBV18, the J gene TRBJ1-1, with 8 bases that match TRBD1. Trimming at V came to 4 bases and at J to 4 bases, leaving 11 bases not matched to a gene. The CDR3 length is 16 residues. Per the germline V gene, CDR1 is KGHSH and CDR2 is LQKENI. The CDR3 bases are TGTGCCAGCTCACGGGAGACAGGGGTGAGGGGCACTGAAGCTTTCTTT. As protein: CASSRETGVRGTEAFF.

CDR3 sequence: CASSYSRTGLYNEQFF. In nucleotides, the CDR3 is TGTGCCAGCAGTTACTCAAGAACGGGCCTATACAATGAGCAGTTCTTC. This chain uses TRBV6-5 with TRBJ2-1; D gene uncertain. Trimming stripped 0 bases from V and 4 bases from J, with 13 bases between. Germline-derived CDR1 and CDR2 are MNHEY and SVGAGI. The length of the CDR3 is 16 residues.

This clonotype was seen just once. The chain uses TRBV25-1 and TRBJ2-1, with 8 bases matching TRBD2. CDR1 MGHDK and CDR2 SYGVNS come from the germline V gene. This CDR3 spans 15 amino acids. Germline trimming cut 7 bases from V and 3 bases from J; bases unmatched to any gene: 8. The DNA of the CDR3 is TGTGCCAGCATGAGGAGCGGGAGCCTCTACAATGAGCAGTTCTTC. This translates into CASMRSGSLYNEQFF.

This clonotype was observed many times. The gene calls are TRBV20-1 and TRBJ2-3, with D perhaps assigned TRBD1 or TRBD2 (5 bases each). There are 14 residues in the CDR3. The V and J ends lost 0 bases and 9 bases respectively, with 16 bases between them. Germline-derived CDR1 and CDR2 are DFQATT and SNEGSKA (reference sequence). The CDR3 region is CSARDLRGRDTQYF. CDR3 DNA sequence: TGCAGTGCTAGAGATCTGAGGGGTCGCGACACGCAGTATTTT.

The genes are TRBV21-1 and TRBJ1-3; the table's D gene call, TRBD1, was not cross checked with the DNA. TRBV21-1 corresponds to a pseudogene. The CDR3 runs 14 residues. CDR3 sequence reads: CASSKRDRGNTIYF. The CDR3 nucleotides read TGTGCCAGCAGCAAAAGGGACAGAGGAAACACTATATATTTT.

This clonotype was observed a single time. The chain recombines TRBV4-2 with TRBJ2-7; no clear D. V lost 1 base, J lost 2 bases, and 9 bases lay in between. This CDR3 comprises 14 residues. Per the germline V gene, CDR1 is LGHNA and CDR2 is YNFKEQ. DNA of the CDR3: TGTGCCAGCAGCCAAGTAGGCCAAGCCTACGAGCAGTACTTC. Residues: CASSQVGQAYEQYF.

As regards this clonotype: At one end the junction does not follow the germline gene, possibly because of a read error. CDR3 in amino acids: CSARDVSSGVNVLTF. The CDR3 DNA is TGCAGTGCTAGAGATGTGAGCTCTGGGGTCAACGTCCTGACTTTC. The J gene is TRBJ2-6, the V gene TRBV20-1; D not resolved. The CDR3 runs 15 residues. CDR1 DFQATT and CDR2 SNEGSKA come from the germline V gene (reference sequence).

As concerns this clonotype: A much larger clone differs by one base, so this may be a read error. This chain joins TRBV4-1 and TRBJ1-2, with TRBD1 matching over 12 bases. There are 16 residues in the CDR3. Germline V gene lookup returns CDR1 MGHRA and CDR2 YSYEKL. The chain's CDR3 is CVSSQEGTGGPYGYTF. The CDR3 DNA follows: TGCGTCAGCAGCCAAGAGGGGACAGGGGGCCCTTATGGCTACACCTTC.

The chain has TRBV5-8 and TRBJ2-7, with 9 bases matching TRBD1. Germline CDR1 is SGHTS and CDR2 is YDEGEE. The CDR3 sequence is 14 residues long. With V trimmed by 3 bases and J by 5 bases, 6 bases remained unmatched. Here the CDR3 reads CASSSGQGWNEQYF. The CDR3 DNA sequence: TGTGCCAGCAGCTCGGGACAGGGCTGGAACGAGCAGTACTTC.

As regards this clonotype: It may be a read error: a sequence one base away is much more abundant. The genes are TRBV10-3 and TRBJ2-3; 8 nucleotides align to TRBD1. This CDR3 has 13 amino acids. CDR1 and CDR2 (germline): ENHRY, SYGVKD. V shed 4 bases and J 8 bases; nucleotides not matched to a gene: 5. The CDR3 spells CAISGQGAGTQYF. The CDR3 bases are TGTGCCATCAGTGGGCAGGGGGCAGGTACGCAGTATTTT.

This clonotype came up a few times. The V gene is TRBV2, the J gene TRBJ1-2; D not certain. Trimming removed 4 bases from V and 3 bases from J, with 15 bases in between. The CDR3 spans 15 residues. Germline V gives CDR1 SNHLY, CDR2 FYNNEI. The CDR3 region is CASSVQPRLDYGYTF. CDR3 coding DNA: TGTGCCAGCAGTGTGCAACCGCGGCTTGACTATGGCTACACCTTC.

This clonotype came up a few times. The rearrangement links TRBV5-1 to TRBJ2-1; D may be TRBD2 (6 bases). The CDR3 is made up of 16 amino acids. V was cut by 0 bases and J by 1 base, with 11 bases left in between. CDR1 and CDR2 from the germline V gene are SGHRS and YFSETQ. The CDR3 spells CASSLDGGDSYNEQFF. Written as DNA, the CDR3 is TGCGCCAGCAGCTTGGATGGCGGGGATTCCTACAATGAGCAGTTCTTC. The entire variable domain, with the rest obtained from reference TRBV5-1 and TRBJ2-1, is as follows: KAGVTQTPRYLIKTRGQQVTLSCSPISGHRSVSWYQQTPGQGLQFLFEYFSETQRNKGNFPGRFSGRQFSNSRSEMNVSTLELGDSALYLCASSLDGGDSYNEQFFGPGTRLTVL.

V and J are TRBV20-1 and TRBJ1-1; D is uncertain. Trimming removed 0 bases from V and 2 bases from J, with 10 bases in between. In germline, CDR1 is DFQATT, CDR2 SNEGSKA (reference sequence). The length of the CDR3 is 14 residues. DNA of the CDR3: TGCAGTGCTAGAGATTTCGGGGTCAACACTGAAGCTTTCTTT. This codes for CSARDFGVNTEAFF.

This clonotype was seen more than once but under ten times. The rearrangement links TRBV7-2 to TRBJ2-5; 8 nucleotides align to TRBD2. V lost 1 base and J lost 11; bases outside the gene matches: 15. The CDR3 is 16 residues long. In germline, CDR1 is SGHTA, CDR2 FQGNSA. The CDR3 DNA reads TGTGCCAGCAGCTTAGGAGGAGCGGGAGTCAGGAGGGAGCAGTACTTC. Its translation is CASSLGGAGVRREQYF.

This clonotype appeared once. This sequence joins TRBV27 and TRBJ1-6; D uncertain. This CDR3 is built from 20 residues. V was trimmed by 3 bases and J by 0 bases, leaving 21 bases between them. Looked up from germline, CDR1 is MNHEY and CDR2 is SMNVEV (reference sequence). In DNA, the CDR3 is TGTGCCAGCAGTTTTTTAGGCCTTGGATCCGGATTCTCCTATAATTCACCCCTCCACTTT. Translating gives CASSFLGLGSGFSYNSPLHF.

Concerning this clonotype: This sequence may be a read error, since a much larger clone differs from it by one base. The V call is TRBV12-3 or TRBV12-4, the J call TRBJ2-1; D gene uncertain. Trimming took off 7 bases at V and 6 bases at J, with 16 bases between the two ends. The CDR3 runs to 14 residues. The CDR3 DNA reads TGTGCCAGCATCGCCTCGGGCTACCTCAATGAGCAGTTCTTC. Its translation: CASIASGYLNEQFF.